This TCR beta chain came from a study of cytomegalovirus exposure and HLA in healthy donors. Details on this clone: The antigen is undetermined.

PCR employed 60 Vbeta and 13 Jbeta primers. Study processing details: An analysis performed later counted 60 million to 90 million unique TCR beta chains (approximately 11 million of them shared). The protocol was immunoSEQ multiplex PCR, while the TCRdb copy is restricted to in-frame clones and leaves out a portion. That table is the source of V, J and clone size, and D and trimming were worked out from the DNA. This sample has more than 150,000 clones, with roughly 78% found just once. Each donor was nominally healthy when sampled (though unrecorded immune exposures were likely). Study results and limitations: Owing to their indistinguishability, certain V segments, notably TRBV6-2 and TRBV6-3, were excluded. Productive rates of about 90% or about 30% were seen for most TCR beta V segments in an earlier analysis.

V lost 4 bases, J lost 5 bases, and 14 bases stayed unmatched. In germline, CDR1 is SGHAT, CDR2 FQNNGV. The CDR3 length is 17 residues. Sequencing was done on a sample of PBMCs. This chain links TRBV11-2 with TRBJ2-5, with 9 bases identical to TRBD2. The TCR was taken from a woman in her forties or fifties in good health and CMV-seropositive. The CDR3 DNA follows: TGTGCCAGCAGCTCGAGTCCCGGGACTAGCCCTGGGGAGACCCAGTACTTC. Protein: CASSSSPGTSPGETQYF.